Following are 3 T cell receptor beta chains from one sample sequenced in a study of CD8+ T cells in alopecia areata. TCR sequencing used cDNA made by reverse transcription of extracted RNA. TCRdb's copy holds only in-frame clones and misses some; the assay was immunoSEQ multiplex PCR. Among 130,000 to 150,000 clones listed, approximately 80% were seen once. The treatment: oral pan-JAK inhibitor, 5-10 mg twice daily. This sample comprised CD8+ T cells sorted from blood, obtained at week 4, from a patient treated with tofacitinib. Receptors originate from a human donor with alopecia areata.

V usage is TRBV7-9 and J usage is TRBJ2-3; 8 nucleotides line up with TRBD1. Germline values: CDR1 SEHNR, CDR2 FQNEAQ (reference sequence). V lost 7 bases, J lost 0 bases, and 9 bases stayed unmatched. The CDR3 loop spans 16 amino acids. CDR3 coding DNA: TGTGCCAGCAACTCGTTGACAGGGGCTAGCACAGATACGCAGTATTTT. This codes for CASNSLTGASTDTQYF.

V and J are TRBV7-9 and TRBJ1-1; no clear D gene. The CDR3 covers 12 residues. V lost 7 bases, J lost 3 bases, and 9 bases lay in between. Germline lookup yields CDR1 SEHNR and CDR2 FQNEAQ (reference sequence). CDR3 bases: TGTGCCAGCAACCGGCCCCACACTGAAGCTTTCTTT. Its translation is CASNRPHTEAFF.

V gene TRBV9 combines with J gene TRBJ2-7; no firm D call. V was trimmed by 0 bases and J by 0 bases, leaving 10 bases between them. The CDR3 contains 15 residues. Germline loops: CDR1 SGDLS, CDR2 YYNGEE. In nucleotides, the CDR3 is TGTGCCAGCAGCGTAGCTTCCGTTTCCTCCTACGAGCAGTACTTC. Its protein product is CASSVASVSSYEQYF.